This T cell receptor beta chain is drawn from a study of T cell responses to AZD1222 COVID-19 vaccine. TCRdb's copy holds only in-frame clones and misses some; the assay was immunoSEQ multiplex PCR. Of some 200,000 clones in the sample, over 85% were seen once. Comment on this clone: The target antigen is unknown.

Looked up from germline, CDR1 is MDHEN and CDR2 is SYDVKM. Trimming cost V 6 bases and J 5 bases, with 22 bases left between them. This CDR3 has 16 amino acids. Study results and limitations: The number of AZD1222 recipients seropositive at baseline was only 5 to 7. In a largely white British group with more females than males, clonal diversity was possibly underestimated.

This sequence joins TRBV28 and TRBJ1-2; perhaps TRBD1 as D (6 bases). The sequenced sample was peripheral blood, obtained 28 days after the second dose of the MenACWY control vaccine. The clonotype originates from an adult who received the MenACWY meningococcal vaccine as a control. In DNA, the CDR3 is TGTGCCAGCAGCACGGTGGGGGCAGTAGAACCTTATGGCTACACCTTC. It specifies CASSTVGAVEPYGYTF.